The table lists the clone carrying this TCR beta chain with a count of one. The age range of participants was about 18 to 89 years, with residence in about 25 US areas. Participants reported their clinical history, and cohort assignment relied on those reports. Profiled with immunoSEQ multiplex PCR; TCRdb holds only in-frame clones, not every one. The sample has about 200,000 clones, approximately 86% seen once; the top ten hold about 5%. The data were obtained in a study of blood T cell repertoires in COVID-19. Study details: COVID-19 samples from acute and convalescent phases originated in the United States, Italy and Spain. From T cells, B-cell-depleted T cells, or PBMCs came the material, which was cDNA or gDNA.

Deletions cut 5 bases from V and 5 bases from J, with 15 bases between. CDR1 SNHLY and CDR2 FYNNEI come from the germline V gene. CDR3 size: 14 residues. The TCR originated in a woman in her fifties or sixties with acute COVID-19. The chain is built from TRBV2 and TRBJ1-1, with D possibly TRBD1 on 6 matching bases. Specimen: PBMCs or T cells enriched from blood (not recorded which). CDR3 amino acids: CASSPNLQGTEAFF. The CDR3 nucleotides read TGTGCCAGCAGTCCCAATTTGCAGGGGACTGAAGCTTTCTTT.